The entry below gives a single T cell receptor (beta chain) sequence along with its context. Its antigen is unknown. These data originate in a study of shared clonotypes between healthy human individuals. TCRdb's table, derived via immunoSEQ multiplex PCR, lists solely in-frame clones and lacks some. The sample contains over a million clones, 95% to 99% of which appear only once. The V gene's germline CDR1 is MDHEN and CDR2 SYDVKM. J lost 6 bases, V lost 5 bases, and 5 bases had no gene match. CDR3 length: 13 residues. General study findings and limits: Only blood underwent sampling, and tissue repertoires likely differ.

The TCR was taken from a man between 25 and 39 years old in good health. Sequencing was done on a sample of naive CD4+ T cells sorted from blood. Stated subset: CD45RA+ positively selected. V is TRBV28 and J is TRBJ2-3; 7 nucleotides align to TRBD2. The CDR3 here is CASSVAGVDTQYF. Here the CDR3 DNA reads TGTGCCAGCAGTGTAGCGGGTGTGGATACGCAGTATTTT.